The 25 T cell receptor beta chains listed next were all sequenced from one sample in a study of regulatory T cells in long-lasting Graves disease. As for time point: persistent/refractory GD, antithyroid drugs over 5 years with positive TRAb. PBMC RNA served as the TCR library source. Construction of TCR beta libraries relied on iRepertoire HTBI primers and on Arm-PCR targeting CDR3 regions. One entry per CDR3 protein results from TCRdb running MiXCR on the multiplex PCR reads. The profile shows about 660,000 distinct CDR3 sequences, 25% to 35% of them singletons. This material consisted of peripheral blood mononuclear cells (PBMCs), taken when the disease was refractory, from a patient treated with antithyroid drugs. Receptors were obtained from a female donor with Graves disease.

This clonotype was seen at least ten times. The chain couples TRBV11-2 to TRBJ2-7; D possibly corresponds to TRBD1 (6 bases). The V end lost 1 base, the J end lost 3 bases, and 10 bases lay between the germline ends. In germline, CDR1 is SGHAT, CDR2 FQNNGV. The CDR3 sequence is 14 residues long. CDR3 sequence reads: CASSLVAGDYEQYF. CDR3 in DNA: TGTGCCAGCAGCTTAGTTGCAGGGGACTACGAGCAGTACTTC.

This rearrangement joins TRBV29-1 to TRBJ2-7; the D is unclear. The CDR3 consists of 13 residues. Germline loops: CDR1 SQVTM, CDR2 ANQGSEA. Trimming took off 0 bases at V and 2 bases at J, with 8 bases between the two ends. The CDR3 loop is CSVEDLVTYEQYF. The CDR3 region has the DNA TGCAGCGTTGAAGATCTAGTTACCTACGAGCAGTACTTC.

This clonotype has at least ten counts. V usage is TRBV6-1 and J usage is TRBJ1-1, with a possible D match to TRBD1 (6 bases). This CDR3 spans 14 amino acids. Trimming removed 6 bases from V and 1 base from J, with 12 bases in between. Germline assignment: CDR1 MNHNS and CDR2 SASEGT. The CDR3 protein is CASRTGITNTEAFF. The CDR3, as DNA: TGTGCCAGCAGAACAGGGATAACGAACACTGAAGCTTTCTTT.

The chain uses TRBV12-5 and TRBJ2-1, with 12 bases identical to TRBD2. The CDR3 runs 15 residues. Germline CDR1 reads LGHNT; CDR2 reads FRNRAP. J was trimmed by 7 bases and V by 2 bases; bases with no gene match: 3. For the CDR3, the DNA is TGTGCTAGTGGTTTGCTAGCGGGAGGGTCGAATGAGCAGTTCTTC. The encoded protein is CASGLLAGGSNEQFF.

The table lists this clonotype with a few counts. The chain uses TRBV6-1 and TRBJ1-2; 7 bases are shared with TRBD1. Germline assignment: CDR1 MNHNS and CDR2 SASEGT. The CDR3 spans 13 residues. The V segment lost 6 bases and the J segment 7 bases; nucleotides outside the gene matches: 8. The CDR3 DNA reads TGTGCCAGCAGAGCGACAGGGACAATTGGCTACACCTTC. It codes for CASRATGTIGYTF.

This clonotype was seen a handful of times. The chain carries TRBV30 and TRBJ2-7, with D possibly being TRBD1 (6 bases). V lost 3 bases and J 0 bases, leaving 12 bases between the germline ends. The CDR3 is 14 amino acids. Per germline, CDR1 GTSNPN and CDR2 SVGIG (reference sequence). CDR3 sequence (DNA): TGTGCCTGGAGGGCTGACAGGCACTCCTACGAGCAGTACTTC. Amino acids: CAWRADRHSYEQYF.

There are a few counts of this clonotype. This rearrangement joins TRBV13 to TRBJ2-7; D is possibly TRBD2 (5 bases). CDR3 length equals 14 residues. Germline CDR1 reads PRHDT; CDR2 reads FYEKMQ (reference sequence). V was trimmed by 4 bases and J by 3 bases, leaving 13 bases between them. CDR3 loop: CASSSSALVYEQYF. The DNA for the CDR3 is TGTGCCAGCAGCTCCTCAGCACTAGTCTACGAGCAGTACTTC.

The chain is built from TRBV10-3 and TRBJ1-2; D gene unclear. Germline lookup yields CDR1 ENHRY and CDR2 SYGVKD. Trimming stripped 6 bases from V and 8 bases from J, with 16 bases between. The CDR3 runs to 13 residues. CDR3 nucleotide sequence: TGTGCCATCAGCCCGTGGAGGGCCGAAGGCTACACCTTC. Translated: CAISPWRAEGYTF.

The gene calls are TRBV29-1 and TRBJ1-5, with D perhaps matching TRBD1 (6 bases). The CDR3 totals 12 residues. With 4 bases removed from V and 6 bases from J, the gap between germline ends came to 10 bases. Per the germline V gene, CDR1 is SQVTM and CDR2 is ANQGSEA. The CDR3 region has the DNA TGCAGCGTTGCTACAGGGTCTCAGCCCCAGCATTTT. It codes for CSVATGSQPQHF.

This clonotype was seen a handful of times. The chain recombines TRBV29-1 with TRBJ1-1; D is undetermined. The CDR3 sequence is 11 residues long. Trimming cost V 7 bases and J 0 bases, with 6 bases left between them. CDR1 is SQVTM and CDR2 is ANQGSEA in the germline V gene. The DNA of the CDR3 is TGCAGCGGTGGCCTGAACACTGAAGCTTTCTTT. It specifies CSGGLNTEAFF.

The V and J genes are TRBV20-1 and TRBJ1-2; 10 positions match TRBD1. Germline-derived CDR1 and CDR2 are DFQATT and SNEGSKA (reference sequence). The length of the CDR3 is 15 residues. The junction had 4 bases not matched to a gene; V was cut back by 0 bases and J by 3 bases. The DNA of the CDR3 is TGCAGTGCTAGAGAGACAGGGGGCGCCGACTATGGCTACACCTTC. Its protein product is CSARETGGADYGYTF.

This sequence joins TRBV11-2 and TRBJ2-1, with 8 bases identical to TRBD2. Trimming cost V 1 base and J 11 bases; bases outside gene matches: 10. Germline loops: CDR1 SGHAT, CDR2 FQNNGV. The CDR3 has 15 amino acids. The CDR3: CASSLAGGQGIQQFF. DNA of the CDR3: TGTGCCAGCAGCTTAGCGGGAGGGCAGGGGATACAGCAGTTCTTC.

This rearrangement joins TRBV20-1 to TRBJ2-5; 7 bases map to TRBD1. The germline gives CDR1 DFQATT, CDR2 SNEGSKA (reference sequence). The CDR3 totals 17 residues. After removal of 0 bases from V and 2 bases from J, the junction contained 12 bases not matched to a gene. The DNA of the CDR3 is TGCAGTGCTAGAGAAAATTTGGACAGGTGGGAACAAGAGACCCAGTACTTC. Translation gives CSARENLDRWEQETQYF.

The rearrangement uses TRBV7-9 and TRBJ2-1; 7 bases match TRBD2. Trimming cost V 10 bases and J 6 bases; bases outside gene matches: 9. The CDR3 totals 13 residues. Germline V CDR1 and CDR2: SEHNR, FQNEAQ (reference sequence). The CDR3 reads CATARDYLNEQFF. CDR3 nucleotide sequence: TGTGCCACCGCGAGGGACTATCTCAATGAGCAGTTCTTC.

The chain has TRBV30 and TRBJ1-5; 12 bases align to TRBD1. Trimming took 2 bases from V and 3 from J; bases not matched to a gene: 2. Germline V lookup: CDR1 GTSNPN, CDR2 SVGIG (reference sequence). This CDR3 has 15 amino acids. The CDR3 spells CAWSSGQGANQPQHF. The CDR3, as DNA: TGTGCCTGGAGTTCGGGACAGGGGGCCAATCAGCCCCAGCATTTT.

This clonotype was seen repeatedly, ten times or more. The V call is TRBV10-3, the J call TRBJ1-5; 7 nucleotides align to TRBD1. This CDR3 spans 17 amino acids. CDR1 ENHRY and CDR2 SYGVKD come from the germline V gene. The J segment lost 0 bases and the V segment lost 0 bases, leaving 5 bases of the junction unmatched. CDR3 nucleotides: TGTGCCATCAGTGAGTCGAGACAGGGAGGTAGCAATCAGCCCCAGCATTTT. Translated, it gives CAISESRQGGSNQPQHF.

The rearrangement joins TRBV6-1 to TRBJ1-1; the D gene is possibly TRBD1 (5 bases). Between the trimmed V and J ends, which lost 5 bases and 10 bases, there was a span of 17 bases. This CDR3 is 13 amino acids long. Germline V lookup: CDR1 MNHNS, CDR2 SASEGT. In DNA, the CDR3 is TGTGCCAGCAGTCCCGGGACGGCTGCCCGAGCTTTCTTT. Its protein product is CASSPGTAARAFF.

This clonotype was detected many times. The chain recombines TRBV20-1 with TRBJ1-5, with a weak D call TRBD1 (5 bases). Germline CDR1 DFQATT, CDR2 SNEGSKA (reference sequence). Trimming cost V 3 bases and J 1 base, with 13 bases left between them. This CDR3 is built from 15 residues. In DNA form, the CDR3 reads TGCAGTGCTAGCCCGGGACGTGGAAGCAATCAGCCCCAGCATTTT. The encoded protein is CSASPGRGSNQPQHF.

This clonotype has a handful of counts. V usage is TRBV19 and J usage is TRBJ1-1; D remains unclear. Germline CDR1 reads LNHDA; CDR2 reads SQIVND (reference sequence). V lost 2 bases, J lost 5 bases, and 9 bases lay in between. The CDR3 runs 13 residues. CDR3 coding DNA: TGTGCCAGTAGTATAAGTAGGGAGACTGAAGCTTTCTTT. Protein: CASSISRETEAFF.

This clonotype was seen a few times. The genes are TRBV6-2 or TRBV6-3 and TRBJ2-3, with 9 positions matching TRBD1. V shed 4 bases, J shed 11 bases, and the junction held 16 bases outside the gene matches. Germline CDR1 and CDR2: MNHEY and SVGEGT. This CDR3 is built from 16 residues. Here the CDR3 DNA reads TGTGCCAGCAGTTCCATCGGGGGATCCACAGGGGGCTGGCAGTATTTT. Encoded protein: CASSSIGGSTGGWQYF.

This clonotype was seen at least ten times. The chain employs TRBV28 and TRBJ1-2; D is perhaps TRBD1 (6 bases). This CDR3 has 15 residues. V shed 5 bases and J shed 8 bases, with 21 bases lying between them. Germline V lookup: CDR1 MDHEN, CDR2 SYDVKM. Here the CDR3 reads CASSRPRGRGGGYTF. The CDR3 DNA follows: TGTGCCAGCAGTCGTCCTCGGGGCAGGGGAGGCGGCTACACCTTC.

This clonotype has a count of ten or more. This chain links TRBV15 with TRBJ1-2; D gene unclear. Looked up from germline, CDR1 is LNHNV and CDR2 is YYDKDF (reference sequence). V lost 0 bases, J lost 7 bases, and 15 bases lay in between. There are 15 residues in the CDR3. In DNA form, the CDR3 reads TGTGCCACCAGCAGAGATTCGGGGAGAGGGTTTGGCTACACCTTC. The encoded protein is CATSRDSGRGFGYTF.

This chain joins TRBV12-3 or TRBV12-4 and TRBJ1-6; D remains ambiguous. Between the trimmed V and J ends, which lost 7 bases and 7 bases, there was a span of 14 bases. The CDR3 sequence is 14 residues long. The CDR3 region is CASTSGERNSPLHF. In DNA form, the CDR3 reads TGTGCCAGCACCTCAGGCGAGCGAAATTCACCCCTCCACTTT.

This clonotype was seen a handful of times. A far larger clone is one base from this, pointing to a likely read error. The chain joins TRBV12-3 or TRBV12-4 to TRBJ1-1; D possibly corresponds to TRBD1 (6 bases). This CDR3 has 13 residues. Deletions cut 6 bases from V and 10 bases from J, with 18 bases between. CDR3 in amino acids: CASSQADSFGAFF. CDR3 nucleotides: TGTGCCAGCAGCCAAGCGGACAGCTTTGGAGCTTTCTTT.

There are a few counts of this clonotype. The chain couples TRBV27 to TRBJ2-7, with 9 bases matching TRBD1. Trimming at V came to 3 bases and at J to 5 bases, leaving 14 bases not matched to a gene. The CDR3 contains 17 residues. Germline V lookup: CDR1 MNHEY, CDR2 SMNVEV (reference sequence). Written as DNA, the CDR3 is TGTGCCAGCAGTTTGGATCCCGCCGGGACAGGGCGGAACGAGCAGTACTTC. Translating it yields CASSLDPAGTGRNEQYF.